This T cell receptor (beta chain) was identified during a study of blood T cells in healthy people across ages. Study-level information: About one barcoded beta molecule per two T cells was the capture yield of template switching.

Study-level points and caveats: In long-lived donors, naive CD4+ cell counts and diversity exceeded those of aged donors.

This clonotype has more than one count but fewer than ten. The antigen is undetermined. V was pared by 4 bases and J by 5 bases, with 27 bases between. Germline V gene lookup returns CDR1 DFQATT and CDR2 SNEGSKA (reference sequence). The CDR3 loop spans 19 amino acids. Extracted total RNA amounted to at least 5.5 micrograms for each sample. Primers used in a second PCR of roughly 6 to 12 cycles were a sample-barcoded 5' primer and a J-beta primer mix. Every individual sample yielded 3 million or more paired-end reads (each containing CDR3). TCRdb independently ran MiXCR on the 5' RACE reads; one entry per CDR3 protein. The data contain 650,000 or so distinct CDR3 sequences, over 40% of them singletons.

This sequence was found in a woman aged 80 or over in good health. Sequences were obtained from blood. This chain connects TRBV20-1 to TRBJ1-6, with D tentatively TRBD1 (5 bases). For the CDR3, the DNA is TGCAGTGCTACCCCCCGGGCTCTTCAAGCCAGAGGGGATAATTCACCCCTCCACTTT. This encodes CSATPRALQARGDNSPLHF.